These 5 T cell receptor beta chains share one sample of origin, sequenced in a study of OX40 agonist ivuxolimab in advanced cancers. TCRdb's copy holds only in-frame clones and misses some; the assay was immunoSEQ multiplex PCR. The sample gives around 20,000 clones, approximately 86% of which show up once; approximately 8.5% is in the top ten. Sequences were derived from CD4+ or CD8+ T cells sorted from blood, sampled in a trial of the OX40 agonist ivuxolimab. These receptors came from an adult with an advanced solid tumor such as melanoma, head and neck, liver or kidney cancer.

This clone appeared once. This chain links TRBV13 with TRBJ2-2; 9 nucleotides align to TRBD2. CDR1 is PRHDT and CDR2 is FYEKMQ in the germline V gene (reference sequence). The J segment lost 4 bases and the V segment lost 2 bases, leaving 2 bases of the junction unmatched. The CDR3 length is 15 residues. The CDR3 region has the DNA TGTGCCAGCAGCTTACCGCGGGGGGGCACCGGGGAGCTGTTTTTT. Amino acid sequence: CASSLPRGGTGELFF.

This sequence joins TRBV7-9 and TRBJ2-7; the match to TRBD1 covers 8 bases. CDR1 is SEHNR and CDR2 is FQNEAQ in the germline V gene (reference sequence). V was pared by 5 bases and J by 6 bases, with 6 bases of the junction left unmatched. The CDR3 covers 13 residues. The CDR3 is CASSPKDRAEQYF. In DNA form, the CDR3 reads TGTGCCAGCAGCCCGAAGGACAGGGCCGAGCAGTACTTC.

The chain has TRBV10-3 and TRBJ2-4, with D perhaps assigned TRBD1 or TRBD2 (6 bases each). Trimming took off 3 bases at V and 2 bases at J, with 17 bases between the two ends. This CDR3 spans 17 amino acids. The germline CDR1 and CDR2 sequences are ENHRY and SYGVKD. CDR3 in amino acids: CAISDIAGGLTKNIQYF. The CDR3 DNA reads as TGTGCCATCAGTGACATTGCTGGGGGGCTGACCAAAAACATTCAGTACTTC.

This clone came up once. CDR3 amino acids: CASSVVTSGKETQYF. The CDR3 nucleotides are TGTGCCAGCAGCGTAGTGACTAGCGGTAAAGAGACCCAGTACTTC. The rearrangement links TRBV9 to TRBJ2-5, with 9 bases lining up with TRBD2. V dropped 0 bases and J dropped 3; count of bases not matched to a gene: 3. The length of the CDR3 is 15 residues. Germline V gene sequence: CDR1 SGDLS, CDR2 YYNGEE. Variable domain in full (rest from reference TRBV9 and TRBJ2-5): DSGVTQTPKHLITATGQRVTLRCSPRSGDLSVYWYQQSLDQGLQFLIQYYNGEERAKGNILERFSAQQFPDLHSELNLSSLELGDSALYFCASSVVTSGKETQYFGPGTRLLVL.

The rearrangement uses TRBV13 and TRBJ2-3; the match to TRBD2 covers 8 bases. V was pared by 5 bases and J by 4 bases, with 8 bases of the junction left unmatched. Germline V gene data show CDR1 as PRHDT and CDR2 as FYEKMQ (reference sequence). The CDR3 is 15 residues long. The CDR3 DNA reads as TGTGCCAGCAGCGCAGCGGGGGTAATTTCAGATACGCAGTATTTT. This encodes CASSAAGVISDTQYF.